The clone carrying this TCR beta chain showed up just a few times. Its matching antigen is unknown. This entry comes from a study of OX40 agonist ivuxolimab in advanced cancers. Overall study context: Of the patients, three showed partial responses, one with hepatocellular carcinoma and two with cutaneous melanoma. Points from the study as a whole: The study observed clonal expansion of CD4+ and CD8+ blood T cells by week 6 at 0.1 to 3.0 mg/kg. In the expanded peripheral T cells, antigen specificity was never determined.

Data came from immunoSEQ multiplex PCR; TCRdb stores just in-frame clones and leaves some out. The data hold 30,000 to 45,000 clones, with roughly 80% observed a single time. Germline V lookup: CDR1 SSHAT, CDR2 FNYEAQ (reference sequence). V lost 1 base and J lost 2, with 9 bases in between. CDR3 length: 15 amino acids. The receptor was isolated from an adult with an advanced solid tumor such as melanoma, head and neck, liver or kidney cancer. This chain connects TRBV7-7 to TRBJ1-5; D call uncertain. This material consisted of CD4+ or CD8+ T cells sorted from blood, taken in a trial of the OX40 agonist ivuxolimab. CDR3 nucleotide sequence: TGTGCCAGCAGCTTAGACAGTCCCTGCAATCAGCCCCAGCATTTT. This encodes CASSLDSPCNQPQHF.